The clone carrying this TCR beta chain came up a few times. V lost 2 bases to trimming and J lost 2 bases; unmatched junction nucleotides: 13. CDR1 and CDR2 (germline): MNHEY, SVGEGT. CDR3 length: 20 residues. This sample stems from a study of T cells in Graves' hyperthyroidism and ophthalmopathy. Researchers amplified the TCR beta CDR3 regions from RNA transcripts. First-round RT-PCR targeting the TCR CDR3 was performed with the HTBI primer set. TCRdb re-derived calls from the multiplex PCR reads in MiXCR, one entry per CDR3 protein. This sample has approximately 530,000 distinct CDR3 sequences, with around 15% found just once.

V and J are TRBV6-2 or TRBV6-3 and TRBJ2-6, with TRBD1 identical over 9 bases. This receptor was identified in a woman aged 18 to 35 with Graves' hyperthyroidism. Sequencing was performed on blood. The CDR3 protein is CASSYNMKQGAQTGANVLTF. The CDR3 bases are TGTGCCAGCAGTTACAATATGAAACAGGGGGCGCAGACTGGGGCCAACGTCCTGACTTTC.